This is a list of T cell receptor beta chains from one sample in a study of monozygotic twins with inflammatory bowel disease. TCRdb reprocessed the 5' RACE reads, with one entry per CDR3 protein and no DNA. This repertoire includes approximately 390,000 distinct CDR3 sequences. Specimen: blood. The receptors were gathered from a human donor with ulcerative colitis or Crohn's disease, or a healthy co-twin of an affected twin (not recorded which). Both conserved end residues are part of each CDR3.

>TRBV10-2|TRBJ2-1
CASSEDAGGHNEQFF
>TRBV11-1|TRBJ2-7
CASSFSGETGQGISPEQYF
>TRBV24-1|TRBJ2-7
CATSDSHEQYF
>TRBV18|TRBJ2-4
CASSPPEINIQYF
>TRBV9|TRBJ2-1
CASSVEGHPGGDEQFF
>TRBV25-1|TRBJ2-3
CASQKGRTDTQYF
>TRBV12-3/TRBV12-4|TRBJ1-2
CASSYRGADADYGYTF
>TRBV6-5|TRBJ1-6
CASSYSRDRRYNSPLHF
>TRBV5-1|TRBJ2-1
CASSLDVVRGQFF
>TRBV7-6|TRBJ2-2
CASSPTGDRRDVTGELFF
>TRBV7-9|TRBJ1-1
CASNANPGAFF
>TRBV7-6|TRBJ1-5
CASSLVNQQPQHF
>TRBV15|TRBJ2-4
CATSREDRAGNIQYF
>TRBV6-1|TRBJ2-1
CASTSSGGPAGGADEQFF
>TRBV29-1|TRBJ2-3
CSVFETRTDTQYF
>TRBV5-1|TRBJ2-7
CASSRGQGSYEQYF
>TRBV20-1|TRBJ2-1
CSARGRFNEQFF
>TRBV7-9|TRBJ1-3
CASSRQGPHSGNTIYF
>TRBV5-4|TRBJ2-7
CASSPDLFYEQYF